A selection of T cell receptor beta chains follows, all from one sample in a study of cytomegalovirus exposure and HLA in healthy donors. This table comes from immunoSEQ multiplex PCR, and its TCRdb copy is limited to in-frame clones, with some not included. The table lists fewer than 350,000 clones, 70% to 90% of them singletons. Material for sequencing was PBMCs. All receptors come from a woman aged 18-29 years in good health and CMV-seronegative. CDR3s include the opening cysteine and the closing phenylalanine or tryptophan. D genes are given only for firm matches. A clone size is listed for some rows: how often the clone was seen (once, few, many), or a class if it is expanded.

>TRBD2|TRBV11-1|NA|TRBJ2-3
TGTGCCAGCAGCTCTGAGCGGGGGTTTACAGATACGCAGTATTTT
CASSSERGFTDTQYF
>NA|TRBV7-9|NA|TRBJ1-6
TGTGCCAGCAGCTTAGGGGAGGGGTATTCACCCCTCCACTTT
CASSLGEGYSPLHF
>NA|TRBV9|NA|TRBJ2-1
TGTGCCAGCAGCGTAGCCAGGGCGAATGAGCAGTTCTTC
CASSVARANEQFF
>TRBD1|TRBV6-1|NA|TRBJ2-7
TGTGCCAGCACCCGGACAGGGGGCGGGTACGAGCAGTACTTC
CASTRTGGGYEQYF
>TRBD1|TRBV5-1|NA|TRBJ1-6
TGCGCCAGCAGCTTGGGGGCAGGGGGTAATTCCCCCCTCCACTTT
CASSLGAGGNSPLHF
>NA|TRBV9|NA|TRBJ2-7
TGTGCCAGCAGCCCGGGGGTAATGTACGAGCAGTACTTC
CASSPGVMYEQYF
>NA|TRBV6-4|NA|TRBJ1-1
TGTGCCAGCAGTGCAGAGGTGAACACTGAAGCTTTCTTT
CASSAEVNTEAFF
>NA|TRBV6-1|NA|TRBJ1-3
TGTGCCAGCAGTATAGACAGCTTTACTGGAAACACCATATATTTT
CASSIDSFTGNTIYF
>NA|TRBV30|NA|TRBJ2-3
TGTGCCTGGAGTGCGTGGGGAGTGGATACGCAGTATTTT
CAWSAWGVDTQYF
>TRBD1|TRBV19|NA|TRBJ2-2
TGTGCCAGTAGTACCGGGACAGCGAACACCGGGGAGCTGTTTTTT
CASSTGTANTGELFF
>TRBD2|TRBV5-1|NA|TRBJ2-7
TGCGCCAGCAGTCCCCTGAGCGGGGCCTACGAGCAGTACTTC
CASSPLSGAYEQYF
>TRBD2|TRBV5-4|NA|TRBJ2-3
TGTGCCAGCAGCCGGGGGGGTAGCACAGATACGCAGTATTTT
CASSRGGSTDTQYF
>TRBD1|TRBV27|NA|TRBJ1-4
TGTGCCAGCAGTTTAATAGGACAGGGGCTTGGAAAACTGTTTTTT
CASSLIGQGLGKLFF
>NA|TRBV7-6|NA|TRBJ2-7
TGTGCCAGCAGCTTAGGGGCCATTTCTCCTAAGTTTTTC
CASSLGAISPKFF
>NA|TRBV18|NA|TRBJ1-1
TGTGCCAGCTCACCAAAATCGGCCGACAGAGCGAACACTGAAGCTTTCTTT
CASSPKSADRANTEAFF
>NA|TRBV5-4|few|TRBJ2-5
TGTGCCAGCAGCGAAGGGGTCGAGACCCAGTACTTC
CASSEGVETQYF
>NA|TRBV5-5|NA|TRBJ1-1
TGTGCCAGCAGCTCCTCTCCGTTAAAGCAAGCTTTCTTT
CASSSSPLKQAFF
>NA|TRBV6-5|NA|TRBJ2-5
TGTGCCAGCAGTACCTATGGGGGGGGCGAGACCCAGTACTTC
CASSTYGGGETQYF
>TRBD2|TRBV6-6|NA|TRBJ2-1
TGTGCCAGCAGTTACGGGACTAGCGGGGGACCAGGTGAGCAGTTCTTC
CASSYGTSGGPGEQFF
>TRBD2|TRBV18|NA|TRBJ2-1
TGTGCCAGCTCAAAAACTAGCGGGGGGTCCTCCTACAATGAGCAGTTCTTC
CASSKTSGGSSYNEQFF
>NA|TRBV7-9|NA|TRBJ2-4
TGTTCCAGCAGCTTATCAGGGAACATTCAGTACTTC
CSSSLSGNIQYF
>TRBD2|TRBV5-1|NA|TRBJ2-3
TGCGCCAGCAACGGGGGGGCAGATACGCAGTATTTT
CASNGGADTQYF
>TRBD2|TRBV7-8|NA|TRBJ2-1
TGTGCCAGCAGTCGACCTATTAGCGGGGGGAATAATGAGCAGTTCTTC
CASSRPISGGNNEQFF
>TRBD2|TRBV7-8|NA|TRBJ2-1
TGTGCCAGCAGTTCTAGCGGGGGAATCCAGTTCTTC
CASSSSGGIQFF
>NA|TRBV13|NA|TRBJ1-3
TGTGCCAGCAGCCGCGACATTAACTCTGGAAACACCATATATTTT
CASSRDINSGNTIYF
>TRBD1|TRBV29-1|NA|TRBJ1-2
TGCAGCGTCGATCAGGACAGGGCGCAATACGATGGCTACACCTTC
CSVDQDRAQYDGYTF
>NA|TRBV10-2|NA|TRBJ1-5
TGCGCCAGCAGTGCAAATAGCAATCAGCCCCAGCATTTT
CASSANSNQPQHF
>NA|TRBV18|NA|TRBJ2-3
TGTGCCAGCTCAGGAGGGAGTGATACGCAGTATTTT
CASSGGSDTQYF
>TRBD2|TRBV30|once|TRBJ2-1
TGTGCCTGGAGTCCAGACTGGGTTGCTAGCGGGGTATCGAGTGGGCAGTTCTTC
CAWSPDWVASGVSSGQFF
>TRBD2|TRBV6-5|NA|TRBJ2-3
TGTGCCAGCAGTTGCTCGGGGGGGGCGGATACGCAGTATTTT
CASSCSGGADTQYF
>NA|TRBV6-6|NA|TRBJ1-2
TGTGCCAGCAGTTACTCGACGGGAGTCTATGGCTACACCTTC
CASSYSTGVYGYTF
>NA|TRBV6-5|few|TRBJ1-3
TGTGCCAGCAGGCGAAGGGGCCCCTCTGGAAACACCATATATTTT
CASRRRGPSGNTIYF
>TRBD2|TRBV2|NA|TRBJ2-3
TGTGCCAGCCGGACTAGCGGGGGGGAGGGGGATACGCAGTATTTT
CASRTSGGEGDTQYF
>NA|TRBV7-9|NA|TRBJ1-3
TGTGCCAGCAGCCTAACAGGAAACCCCTCTGGAAACACCATATATTTT
CASSLTGNPSGNTIYF
>NA|TRBV4-1|few|TRBJ2-2
TGCGCCAGCAGCCAAGATCTTGGGGAGCTGTTTTTT
CASSQDLGELFF
>TRBD1|TRBV19|NA|TRBJ2-5
TGTGCCAGTAGCACCGGGACAGGGGGAGGGGAGACCCAGTACTTC
CASSTGTGGGETQYF
>NA|TRBV30|few|TRBJ1-1
TGTGCCTGGAACTCACAGGGAATGAACACTGAAGCTTTCTTT
CAWNSQGMNTEAFF
>NA|TRBV7-9|once|TRBJ2-7
TGTGCCAGCGAAGGAGTATACGAGCAGTACTTC
CASEGVYEQYF
>TRBD1|TRBV29-1|NA|TRBJ1-4
TGCAGCGTTGAAACCGGGACAGGGGGTGAAAAACTGTTTTTT
CSVETGTGGEKLFF
>NA|TRBV6-6|NA|TRBJ2-1
TGTGCCAGCAGCCTCCCGGGAGCTTACAATGAGCAGTTCTTC
CASSLPGAYNEQFF
>NA|TRBV11-2|NA|TRBJ1-2
TGTGCCAGCAGCTTAATCTCGGGGGTAATTGCAAGTGGCTACACCTTC
CASSLISGVIASGYTF
>TRBD2|TRBV27|NA|TRBJ2-1
TGTGCCAGCAGTTTATACGGGGGGGACGCCTACAATGAGCAGTTCTTC
CASSLYGGDAYNEQFF
>TRBD1|TRBV27|NA|TRBJ2-7
TGTGCCAGCAGCTTGTGGACAGGGGGTTCCTACGAGCAGTACTTC
CASSLWTGGSYEQYF
>TRBD2|TRBV5-4|few|TRBJ2-1
TGTGCCAGCAGCTCCGGGCGGGGGGGCCGTAATGAGCAGTTCTTC
CASSSGRGGRNEQFF
>TRBD2|TRBV7-7|NA|TRBJ2-2
TGTGCCAGCAGCTCCCGGGGGGCCGGGGAGCTGTTTTTT
CASSSRGAGELFF
>TRBD1|TRBV7-9|NA|TRBJ2-4
TGTGCCAGCAGCCCCTGGACAGGGGCGAACATTCAGTACTTC
CASSPWTGANIQYF
>NA|TRBV25-1|NA|TRBJ1-1
TGTGCCAGCAGTACTACAGGGACCACTGAAGCTTTCTTT
CASSTTGTTEAFF
>NA|TRBV5-6|NA|TRBJ2-5
TGTGCCAGCAGCTTGGCGGCGGGGGCAGGAGAGACCCAGTACTTC
CASSLAAGAGETQYF
>NA|TRBV9|NA|TRBJ1-5
TGTGCCAGCAGCGCCGGAGGGGGCAATCAGCCCCAGCATTTT
CASSAGGGNQPQHF
>TRBD2|TRBV4-2|NA|TRBJ2-5
TGTGCCAGCAGCCAAGCCGGGACTAGCGGGGCCCTCCAAGAGACCCAGTACTTC
CASSQAGTSGALQETQYF